A selection of T cell receptor beta chains follows, all from one sample in a study of Ad26.COV2.S vaccination and SARS-CoV-2 variants. Sequenced by immunoSEQ multiplex PCR; TCRdb stores in-frame clones only, minus some. The data contain some 250,000 clones, approximately 87% of them singletons. Sequenced here: peripheral blood, sampled in a trial of Ad26.COV2.S vaccine versus placebo. These receptors were taken from a person aged 18 to 65 who received the Ad26.COV2.S COVID-19 vaccine or a placebo. Each CDR3 is given with its conserved first and last residue. Each record gives: V gene, J gene, D gene, clone size, CDR3 protein, CDR3 DNA. The D gene is left open where the match is weak. Size is stated for part of the rows, as once, few or many counts, or as a class when the clone is expanded.

TRBV2,TRBJ1-6,-,-,CASRDPNSPLHF,TGTGCCAGCAGGGACCCTAATTCACCCCTCCACTTT
TRBV19,TRBJ1-4,TRBD1,-,CASSRTGGEVSEKLFF,TGTGCCAGTAGCCGAACAGGGGGCGAAGTAAGTGAAAAACTGTTTTTT
TRBV30,TRBJ2-2,-,-,CAWSVLAANTGELFF,TGTGCCTGGAGTGTATTAGCCGCGAACACCGGGGAGCTGTTTTTT
TRBV27,TRBJ2-3,TRBD1,-,CAPSGQEVTDTQYF,TGTGCCCCATCTGGACAGGAGGTGACAGATACGCAGTATTTT
TRBV4-3,TRBJ2-1,-,-,CASSQVGGRDEQFF,TGCGCCAGCAGCCAAGTGGGGGGCCGCGATGAGCAGTTCTTC
TRBV6-5,TRBJ2-5,-,-,CASSAPETQYF,TGTGCCAGCAGCGCCCCAGAGACCCAGTACTTC
TRBV11-3,TRBJ2-1,TRBD2,-,CASSLETSAQHNEQFF,TGTGCCAGCAGCTTAGAGACTAGCGCCCAACACAATGAGCAGTTCTTC
TRBV6-5,TRBJ2-7,TRBD1,-,CASSRTGNEQYF,TGTGCCAGCAGCCGGACAGGGAATGAGCAGTACTTC
TRBV19,TRBJ2-2,-,-,CASSPYDTAGRHTGELFF,TGTGCCAGTAGTCCATACGACACGGCAGGGAGGCACACCGGGGAGCTGTTTTTT
TRBV9,TRBJ1-2,-,-,CASRGYNYGYTF,TGTGCCAGCAGGGGGTATAACTATGGCTACACCTTC
TRBV18,TRBJ2-3,-,-,CASSPPWDLQLGTDTQYF,TGTGCCAGCTCACCACCGTGGGACCTACAGCTGGGCACAGATACGCAGTATTTT
TRBV7-3,TRBJ2-7,TRBD1,-,CASKGDSSGEQYF,TGTGCCAGCAAGGGGGACAGTTCAGGGGAGCAGTACTTC
TRBV30,TRBJ2-1,TRBD1,-,CAWSGDRSDGFF,TGTGCCTGGAGTGGGGACAGATCTGACGGGTTCTTC
TRBV19,TRBJ1-5,TRBD1,-,CASSSGTGGALNQPQHF,TGTGCCAGTAGTTCCGGGACAGGGGGCGCACTGAATCAGCCCCAGCATTTT
TRBV5-1,TRBJ1-1,-,-,CASSPTGARTEAFF,TGCGCCAGCAGCCCTACGGGGGCCCGCACTGAAGCTTTCTTT
TRBV6-5,TRBJ1-2,TRBD1,once,CASRATQGAYGYTF,TGTGCCAGCAGGGCTACCCAGGGGGCGTATGGCTACACCTTC
TRBV20-1,TRBJ2-1,-,-,CSARVRGRMVF,TGCAGTGCTAGAGTTCGGGGGCGCATGGTCTTC
TRBV6-6,TRBJ2-6,-,-,CASSQQGSGANVLTF,TGTGCCAGCAGTCAACAGGGTTCTGGGGCCAACGTCCTGACTTTC
TRBV5-4,TRBJ2-7,TRBD1,-,CASSSYVGQAYEQYF,TGTGCCAGCAGCTCCTACGTCGGACAGGCCTACGAGCAGTACTTC
TRBV30,TRBJ2-2,TRBD2,-,CAWIPFKRGLSNTGELFF,TGTGCCTGGATTCCCTTTAAGCGGGGGCTCTCGAACACCGGGGAGCTGTTTTTT
TRBV7-2,TRBJ1-4,-,-,CASSFPWGGVNEKLFF,TGTGCCAGCAGCTTCCCGTGGGGGGGTGTTAATGAAAAACTGTTTTTT
TRBV7-2,TRBJ2-1,TRBD1,-,CASSPRRGLDEQFF,TGTGCCAGCAGCCCTCGTAGGGGGCTGGATGAGCAGTTCTTC